This entry concerns a single TCR beta chain. What it binds is unknown. The table came from immunoSEQ multiplex PCR; TCRdb's copy has only in-frame clones and leaves some out. The sample gives 42,000 or so clones, roughly 92% of which show up once; around 3.8% is in the top ten. This specimen comes from a study of tissue T cells after allogeneic stem cell transplantation. Overall study results and limits: Blood and spleen captured only part of the tissue TCR repertoire.

CDR3 length: 13 amino acids. With 5 bases removed from V and 6 bases from J, the gap between germline ends came to 12 bases. The material was blood, obtained before transplantation. The receptor was isolated from a woman aged 40-69 years who later had graft-versus-host disease after an allogeneic stem cell transplant. The chain is built from TRBV12-3 or TRBV12-4 and TRBJ2-3; D is uncertain. In DNA form, the CDR3 reads TGTGCCAGCAGTAGGCAAAGGGTGGATACGCAGTATTTT. Translating it yields CASSRQRVDTQYF.